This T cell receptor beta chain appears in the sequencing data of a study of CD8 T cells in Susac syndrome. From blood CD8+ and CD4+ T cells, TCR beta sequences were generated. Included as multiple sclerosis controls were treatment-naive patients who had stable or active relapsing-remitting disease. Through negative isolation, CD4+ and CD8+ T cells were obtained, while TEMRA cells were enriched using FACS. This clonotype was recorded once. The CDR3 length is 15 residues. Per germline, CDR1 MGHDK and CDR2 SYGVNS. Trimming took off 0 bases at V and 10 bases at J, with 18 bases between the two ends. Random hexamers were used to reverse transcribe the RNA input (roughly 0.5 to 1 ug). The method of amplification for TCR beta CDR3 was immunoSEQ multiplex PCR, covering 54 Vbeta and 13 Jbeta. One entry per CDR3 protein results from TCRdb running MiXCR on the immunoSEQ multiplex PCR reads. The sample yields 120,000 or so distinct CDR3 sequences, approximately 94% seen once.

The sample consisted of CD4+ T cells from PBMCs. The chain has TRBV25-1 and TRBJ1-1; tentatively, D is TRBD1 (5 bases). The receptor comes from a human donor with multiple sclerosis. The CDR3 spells CASSEYHVRQGRAFF. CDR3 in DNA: TGTGCCAGCAGTGAATATCACGTTCGGCAGGGTCGAGCTTTCTTT.